A selection of T cell receptor beta chains follows, all from one sample in a study of blood T cell repertoires in COVID-19. Data came from immunoSEQ multiplex PCR; TCRdb stores just in-frame clones and leaves some out. The table shows 150,000 to 200,000 clones, with about 86% occurring only once. Specimen: peripheral blood. The source is a woman aged 25 to 45 with active or convalescent COVID-19. The CDR3 runs from the conserved cysteine through the conserved F or W. Each record gives: V gene, clone size, J gene, D gene, CDR3 length, CDR3 DNA, CDR3 protein. A D gene is named only where the DNA matches it firmly. Where a row states a size, it is once, few, many or the class of an expanded clone; other rows omit it.

V gene: TRBV19; clone size: -; J gene: TRBJ2-1; D gene: -; CDR3 length: 14; CDR3 DNA: TGTGCCAGTAGTTGGGGCGGAGGGGTTAACGAGCAGTTCTTC; CDR3 protein: CASSWGGGVNEQFF
V gene: TRBV15; clone size: few; J gene: TRBJ1-1; D gene: TRBD1; CDR3 length: 15; CDR3 DNA: TGTGCCACCAGCAGTCGGGACAGGGGTTTCGCTGAAGCTTTCTTT; CDR3 protein: CATSSRDRGFAEAFF
V gene: TRBV6-5; clone size: -; J gene: TRBJ1-6; D gene: -; CDR3 length: 15; CDR3 DNA: TGTGCCAGCAGTTACAGTGGAAGGAGTGGTTCACCCCTCCACTTT; CDR3 protein: CASSYSGRSGSPLHF
V gene: TRBV7-2; clone size: -; J gene: TRBJ2-7; D gene: -; CDR3 length: 13; CDR3 DNA: TGTGCCAGCAGCTCAGGCCGGCGTTACGAGCAGTACTTC; CDR3 protein: CASSSGRRYEQYF
V gene: TRBV11-3; clone size: -; J gene: TRBJ2-7; D gene: TRBD1; CDR3 length: 16; CDR3 DNA: TGTGCCAGCAGCCCTCGCCCCGGACAGGCGTCCGACGAGCAGTACTTC; CDR3 protein: CASSPRPGQASDEQYF
V gene: TRBV11-1; clone size: -; J gene: TRBJ2-2; D gene: TRBD1; CDR3 length: 15; CDR3 DNA: TGTGCCAGCAGCCCCAGACAGGGGGCGATCGGGGAGCTGTTTTTT; CDR3 protein: CASSPRQGAIGELFF
V gene: TRBV29-1; clone size: -; J gene: TRBJ1-1; D gene: TRBD1; CDR3 length: 11; CDR3 DNA: TGCAGCGTCCTAGGGACAGTTGAAGCTTTCTTT; CDR3 protein: CSVLGTVEAFF
V gene: TRBV7-8; clone size: -; J gene: TRBJ1-1; D gene: TRBD1; CDR3 length: 16; CDR3 DNA: TGTGCCAGCAGCTTTTTTTCGGGACAGGAGAACACTGAAGCTTTCTTT; CDR3 protein: CASSFFSGQENTEAFF
V gene: TRBV6-5; clone size: -; J gene: TRBJ1-1; D gene: -; CDR3 length: 12; CDR3 DNA: TGTGCCAGCGGATTACAGGGAACTGAAGCTTTCTTT; CDR3 protein: CASGLQGTEAFF
V gene: TRBV24-1; clone size: -; J gene: TRBJ2-3; D gene: -; CDR3 length: 15; CDR3 DNA: TGTGCCACCAGTGATAAATCACTGGGCACAGATACGCAGTATTTT; CDR3 protein: CATSDKSLGTDTQYF
V gene: TRBV27; clone size: few; J gene: TRBJ1-1; D gene: -; CDR3 length: 15; CDR3 DNA: TGTGCCAGCAGTTTATATGCAGGGAGGTACACTGAAGCTTTCTTT; CDR3 protein: CASSLYAGRYTEAFF
V gene: TRBV19; clone size: -; J gene: TRBJ2-7; D gene: TRBD1; CDR3 length: 14; CDR3 DNA: TGTGCCAGTAGTATAGATAGGACAGGGCTACAGCAGTACTTC; CDR3 protein: CASSIDRTGLQQYF
V gene: TRBV5-1; clone size: -; J gene: TRBJ2-1; D gene: TRBD1; CDR3 length: 15; CDR3 DNA: TGCGCCAGCAGCCTATGGGACAGGGGGGCCAATGAGCAGTTCTTC; CDR3 protein: CASSLWDRGANEQFF
V gene: TRBV28; clone size: -; J gene: TRBJ2-1; D gene: TRBD2; CDR3 length: 16; CDR3 DNA: TGTGCCAGCAGTCTCTTTCCGGGACTAGCGGGAACTGAGCAGTTCTTC; CDR3 protein: CASSLFPGLAGTEQFF
V gene: TRBV3-1/TRBV3-2; clone size: -; J gene: TRBJ1-5; D gene: TRBD1; CDR3 length: 17; CDR3 DNA: TGTGCCAGCAGCTCACACAAGGGGGCCAAGGGAGGTCAGCCCCAGCATTTT; CDR3 protein: CASSSHKGAKGGQPQHF
V gene: TRBV25-1; clone size: -; J gene: TRBJ2-7; D gene: TRBD1; CDR3 length: 17; CDR3 DNA: TGTGCCAGCAGTGAATCAGGTAGGGGACAGGGGGCAGACGAGCAGTACTTC; CDR3 protein: CASSESGRGQGADEQYF
V gene: TRBV11-2; clone size: once; J gene: TRBJ2-1; D gene: TRBD2; CDR3 length: 15; CDR3 DNA: TGTGCCAGCAGCTTAGGATTGGCGGGAGTCAATGAGCAGTTCTTC; CDR3 protein: CASSLGLAGVNEQFF
V gene: TRBV21-1; clone size: -; J gene: TRBJ2-7; D gene: -; CDR3 length: 12; CDR3 DNA: TGTGCCAGCTGGACAGGGATCTACGAGCAGTACTTC; CDR3 protein: CASWTGIYEQYF
V gene: TRBV11-2; clone size: -; J gene: TRBJ2-2; D gene: TRBD1; CDR3 length: 14; CDR3 DNA: TGTGCCAGCGGCCCGACAGGGGGCAACGGGGAGCTGTTTTTT; CDR3 protein: CASGPTGGNGELFF
V gene: TRBV14; clone size: -; J gene: TRBJ1-2; D gene: TRBD1; CDR3 length: 15; CDR3 DNA: TGTGCCAGCAGCCAAGGACAGGGGCGAAACTATGGCTACACCTTC; CDR3 protein: CASSQGQGRNYGYTF
V gene: TRBV5-1; clone size: few; J gene: TRBJ1-2; D gene: TRBD1; CDR3 length: 15; CDR3 DNA: TGCGCCAGCAGCCTAGCCGGGACAGATGCTTATGGCTACACCTTC; CDR3 protein: CASSLAGTDAYGYTF
V gene: TRBV5-6; clone size: -; J gene: TRBJ1-2; D gene: TRBD1; CDR3 length: 13; CDR3 DNA: TGTGCCAGCAGCTCGACAGGGGTGTATGGCTACACCTTC; CDR3 protein: CASSSTGVYGYTF
V gene: TRBV11-2; clone size: -; J gene: TRBJ2-1; D gene: TRBD2; CDR3 length: 13; CDR3 DNA: TGTGCCAGCAGCTCGACTAGCGCCAATGAGCAGTTCTTC; CDR3 protein: CASSSTSANEQFF
V gene: TRBV14; clone size: -; J gene: TRBJ1-2; D gene: TRBD1; CDR3 length: 15; CDR3 DNA: TGTGCCAGCAGCCAACGGACAGGTGGAGGCTATGGCTACACCTTC; CDR3 protein: CASSQRTGGGYGYTF
V gene: TRBV2; clone size: few; J gene: TRBJ1-4; D gene: TRBD1; CDR3 length: 15; CDR3 DNA: TGTGCCAGCAAGACAGGGGGGTCAACTAATGAAAAACTGTTTTTT; CDR3 protein: CASKTGGSTNEKLFF
V gene: TRBV11-2; clone size: -; J gene: TRBJ2-7; D gene: TRBD1; CDR3 length: 15; CDR3 DNA: TGTGCCAGCAGCTTAGGGCCCGGCAGGGGGCGGGAGCAGTACTTC; CDR3 protein: CASSLGPGRGREQYF
V gene: TRBV6-1; clone size: -; J gene: TRBJ2-7; D gene: -; CDR3 length: 15; CDR3 DNA: TGTGCCAGCAGTGAAGCGCACGCGGAATACTACGAGCAGTACTTC; CDR3 protein: CASSEAHAEYYEQYF
V gene: TRBV14; clone size: -; J gene: TRBJ2-1; D gene: -; CDR3 length: 14; CDR3 DNA: TGTGCCAGCAGCCAAGTTATGGTCCCGGGGGAGCAGTTCTTC; CDR3 protein: CASSQVMVPGEQFF
V gene: TRBV4-2; clone size: once; J gene: TRBJ2-2; D gene: TRBD2; CDR3 length: 15; CDR3 DNA: TGTGCCAGCAGGGGGGGACTAGCGTTCACCGGGGAGCTGTTTTTT; CDR3 protein: CASRGGLAFTGELFF
V gene: TRBV10-1; clone size: -; J gene: TRBJ2-1; D gene: TRBD1; CDR3 length: 15; CDR3 DNA: TGCGCCAGCAGCGTTGGCGGGACAGGGAGCAATGAGCAGTTCTTC; CDR3 protein: CASSVGGTGSNEQFF
V gene: TRBV3-1/TRBV3-2; clone size: -; J gene: TRBJ1-2; D gene: TRBD1; CDR3 length: 15; CDR3 DNA: TGTGCCAGCAGCCGACAGGGGGCAGAAAACTATGGCTACACCTTC; CDR3 protein: CASSRQGAENYGYTF
V gene: TRBV5-8; clone size: -; J gene: TRBJ1-5; D gene: -; CDR3 length: 13; CDR3 DNA: TGTGCCAGCAGCGCAGGGTCGGTGCAGCCCCAGCATTTT; CDR3 protein: CASSAGSVQPQHF
V gene: TRBV4-1; clone size: -; J gene: TRBJ1-3; D gene: -; CDR3 length: 18; CDR3 DNA: TGCGCCAGCAGCCAAGATCAGTTACCCGACAGTGCTGGAAACACCATATATTTT; CDR3 protein: CASSQDQLPDSAGNTIYF
V gene: TRBV2; clone size: -; J gene: TRBJ2-7; D gene: -; CDR3 length: 14; CDR3 DNA: TGTGCCAGCAGTGTATTACAGGAGTCCTACGAGCAGTACTTC; CDR3 protein: CASSVLQESYEQYF
V gene: TRBV7-9; clone size: -; J gene: TRBJ2-1; D gene: TRBD2; CDR3 length: 15; CDR3 DNA: TGTGCCAGCAGCGGACTAGCGGGAGGGGGGAATGAGCAGTTCTTC; CDR3 protein: CASSGLAGGGNEQFF
V gene: TRBV2; clone size: -; J gene: TRBJ1-5; D gene: -; CDR3 length: 14; CDR3 DNA: TGTGCCAGCAATGGCAGACGGGGGAATCAGCCCCAGCATTTT; CDR3 protein: CASNGRRGNQPQHF
V gene: TRBV6-5; clone size: -; J gene: TRBJ1-1; D gene: TRBD1; CDR3 length: 15; CDR3 DNA: TGTGCCAGCAGTCCCCGGGACAGATTGAACACTGAAGCTTTCTTT; CDR3 protein: CASSPRDRLNTEAFF
V gene: TRBV3-1/TRBV3-2; clone size: few; J gene: TRBJ1-6; D gene: -; CDR3 length: 15; CDR3 DNA: TGTGCCAGCAGCCAAGAAGGGGGACGTTATTCACCCCTCCACTTT; CDR3 protein: CASSQEGGRYSPLHF
V gene: TRBV10-2; clone size: -; J gene: TRBJ1-1; D gene: -; CDR3 length: 13; CDR3 DNA: TGCGCCAGCAGTGAGGCAGTAACCGCTGAAGCTTTCTTT; CDR3 protein: CASSEAVTAEAFF
V gene: TRBV5-6; clone size: -; J gene: TRBJ1-1; D gene: TRBD1; CDR3 length: 18; CDR3 DNA: TGTGCCAGCAGCTTGGGGACAGGGGGACCCCTTTTGGGCACTGAAGCTTTCTTT; CDR3 protein: CASSLGTGGPLLGTEAFF
V gene: TRBV18; clone size: -; J gene: TRBJ1-2; D gene: -; CDR3 length: 14; CDR3 DNA: TGTGCCAGCTCACCACTGCCAGGGTCGGATGGCTACACCTTC; CDR3 protein: CASSPLPGSDGYTF
V gene: TRBV5-1; clone size: -; J gene: TRBJ2-7; D gene: TRBD1; CDR3 length: 15; CDR3 DNA: TGCGCCAGCAGCTACCCGGGACAGGGGGCCTACGAGCAGTACTTC; CDR3 protein: CASSYPGQGAYEQYF
V gene: TRBV5-4; clone size: -; J gene: TRBJ2-1; D gene: -; CDR3 length: 14; CDR3 DNA: TGTGCCAGCAGCGGGAGGGGGACTATCTCTGAGCAGTTCTTC; CDR3 protein: CASSGRGTISEQFF
V gene: TRBV29-1; clone size: once; J gene: TRBJ1-2; D gene: -; CDR3 length: 10; CDR3 DNA: TGCAGCGTCGATCGGGATGGCCACACCTTC; CDR3 protein: CSVDRDGHTF
V gene: TRBV4-1; clone size: -; J gene: TRBJ1-5; D gene: -; CDR3 length: 15; CDR3 DNA: TGCGCCAGCAGCCAAGTTGTTTACTCCAATCAGCCCCAGCATTTT; CDR3 protein: CASSQVVYSNQPQHF